The 19 T cell receptor beta chains below come from one sample, sequenced in a study of metastatic and nonmetastatic thyroid tumors. TCRdb re-called the PCR reads with MiXCR. The sample holds around 18,000 clones, about 28% seen once. Before thyroid surgery, none of the patients had received any treatment. Sequencing was carried out using tumor tissue. These receptors came from a female donor with papillary thyroid cancer or a benign thyroid nodule (not recorded which). Some clones in this sample may be carry-over from other donors' samples.

This clone was seen at least ten times. A much larger clonotype is one base distant, so this may be a read error. For the CDR3, the DNA is TGTGCCTGTCAGCGGGCCTCAGGGCTCTATAATCCACCCCTCCACTTT. Translated, it gives CACQRASGLYNPPLHF. The rearrangement uses TRBV30 and TRBJ1-6; D may be TRBD1 (5 bases). The CDR3 is 16 amino acids. Per germline, CDR1 GTSNPN and CDR2 SVGIG (reference sequence).

This clone was seen just once. CDR3 amino acids: CSAAYGGSTDTQYF. The DNA for the CDR3 is TGCAGTGCTGCCTACGGGGGAAGCACAGATACGCAGTATTTT. The chain couples TRBV20-1 to TRBJ2-3, with D perhaps matching TRBD2 (6 bases). CDR1 is DFQATT, CDR2 SNEGSKA, per germline (reference sequence). V was pared by 5 bases and J by 0 bases, with 12 bases between. CDR3 length: 14 residues.

This clone was seen repeatedly, ten times or more. The gene calls are TRBV4-1 and TRBJ2-7; the D is unclear. There are 14 residues in the CDR3. Germline assignment: CDR1 MGHRA and CDR2 YSYEKL. V was trimmed by 0 bases and J by 3 bases, leaving 9 bases between them. The CDR3 DNA reads TGCGCCAGCAGCCAAGACAGGTTGGGCTACGAGCAGTACTTC. It is translated as CASSQDRLGYEQYF.

This clone was counted only a few times. The rearrangement uses TRBV12-3 or TRBV12-4 and TRBJ1-2, with D possibly matching TRBD1 (5 bases). The CDR3 length is 13 residues. V dropped 3 bases and J dropped 4 bases, with 9 bases sitting between them. Here the CDR3 DNA reads TGTGCCAGCAGTTTGAGGGGCCTCTATGGCTACACCTTC. Translation gives CASSLRGLYGYTF.

The chain uses TRBV6-1 and TRBJ2-2; D may be TRBD1 or TRBD2 (5 bases each). This CDR3 comprises 16 residues. Germline V CDR1 and CDR2: MNHNS, SASEGT. V shed 5 bases and J shed 5 bases, with 18 bases lying between them. The CDR3 protein is CASSPRGSRGTGELFF. The DNA for the CDR3 is TGTGCCAGCAGTCCTCGGGGCTCCCGTGGGACCGGGGAGCTGTTTTTT.

In the case of this clone: Since a much larger clone is just one base distant, this may be a read error. In DNA form, the CDR3 reads TGCGCCAGCATGCCTAAGTGGTACACAGATACGCAGTATTTT. Translated, it gives CASMPKWYTDTQYF. This chain connects TRBV4-1 to TRBJ2-3, with D unclear. CDR3 size: 14 residues. In germline, CDR1 is MGHRA, CDR2 YSYEKL. Trimming left V 7 bases short and J 2 bases short, with 13 bases between.

This chain joins TRBV5-6 and TRBJ1-4; 9 positions agree with TRBD1. Germline V gene data show CDR1 as SGHDT and CDR2 as YYEEEE. This CDR3 is built from 15 residues. V lost 1 base to trimming and J lost 4 bases; unmatched junction nucleotides: 2. CDR3 bases: TGTGCCAGCAGCTTGCCGACAGGGGGTAATGAAAAACTGTTTTTT. Amino acid sequence: CASSLPTGGNEKLFF. Full variable domain (rest looked up from reference TRBV5-6 and TRBJ1-4): DAGVTQSPTHLIKTRGQQVTLRCSPKSGHDTVSWYQQALGQGPQFIFQYYEEEERQRGNFPDRFSGHQFPNYSSELNVNALLLGDSALYLCASSLPTGGNEKLFFGSGTQLSVL.

This clone was seen only once. The chain employs TRBV19 and TRBJ2-1, with D possibly TRBD1 on 5 matching bases. The CDR3 length is 13 residues. CDR1 LNHDA and CDR2 SQIVND come from the germline V gene (reference sequence). Trimming took 4 bases from V and 10 from J, leaving 14 bases between them. CDR3 bases: TGTGCCAGTAGTAACAGGCGTGGTAAGGAGCAGTTCTTC. This sequence encodes CASSNRRGKEQFF.

This clone occurred many times. The rearrangement links TRBV5-1 to TRBJ2-1, with D perhaps TRBD1 (5 bases). V was pared by 3 bases and J by 15 bases, with 19 bases between. The CDR3 consists of 13 residues. Germline CDR1 and CDR2: SGHRS and YFSETQ. CDR3 loop: CASSSDSWTPGFF. The DNA of the CDR3 is TGCGCCAGCAGCTCGGATTCTTGGACACCGGGGTTCTTC.

CDR3 sequence (DNA): TGTGCCAGTAGTATGCGGAATGAGCAGTTCTTC. Its protein is CASSMRNEQFF. The chain combines TRBV19 with TRBJ2-1; D gene uncertain. The germline gives CDR1 LNHDA, CDR2 SQIVND (reference sequence). This CDR3 contains 11 residues. V lost 3 bases to trimming and J lost 7 bases, with 4 bases between them.

This clone was detected ten times or more. V gene TRBV28 combines with J gene TRBJ2-7; D is uncertain. This CDR3 comprises 14 residues. Germline CDR1 and CDR2: MDHEN and SYDVKM. The ends were cut back, 2 bases at V and 5 bases at J, with 13 bases in the middle. The CDR3 protein is CASSLARRVNEQYF. The CDR3 DNA reads as TGTGCCAGCAGTTTAGCGCGGAGAGTTAACGAGCAGTACTTC.

This chain uses TRBV11-2 with TRBJ2-7; no definite D call. Germline-derived CDR1 and CDR2 are SGHAT and FQNNGV. CDR3 length: 11 residues. V was cut by 11 bases and J by 3 bases, with 11 bases left in between. CDR3 bases: TGTGCCTCAGCGACATACTACGAGCAGTACTTC. Translating gives CASATYYEQYF.

The chain combines TRBV20-1 with TRBJ2-3, with 11 bases lining up with TRBD2. Germline V gene data show CDR1 as DFQATT and CDR2 as SNEGSKA (reference sequence). V gave up 6 bases and J gave up 2 bases; unmatched junction bases: 7. The CDR3 has 15 residues. The CDR3 DNA sequence: TGCAGTGCACCGGGACTAGCGGACCTCACAGATACGCAGTATTTT. The encoded protein is CSAPGLADLTDTQYF.

This chain links TRBV7-3 with TRBJ2-1; possible D gene TRBD1, 6 bases. This CDR3 comprises 13 residues. The germline V gene has CDR1 SGHTA and CDR2 FQGTGA. Trimming took 5 bases from V and 8 from J, leaving 13 bases between them. CDR3 amino acids: CASSPMGAHEQFF. The CDR3 coding sequence is TGTGCCAGCAGCCCCATGGGGGCTCATGAGCAGTTCTTC.

The chain is built from TRBV6-2 or TRBV6-3 and TRBJ2-3; 12 bases line up with TRBD2. The J segment lost 1 base and the V segment lost 0 bases, leaving 5 bases of the junction unmatched. The length of the CDR3 is 18 residues. Germline loops: CDR1 MNHEY, CDR2 SVGEGT. CDR3 region: CASSYSTTSGSGTDTQYF. For the CDR3, the DNA is TGTGCCAGCAGTTACTCCACGACTAGCGGGAGTGGCACAGATACGCAGTATTTT.

This clone was observed at least ten times. A much larger clone differs from this one at a single base, so this may be a read error. The rearrangement joins TRBV6-1 to TRBJ1-1; 7 bases agree with TRBD1. The V gene end was trimmed by 5 bases and the J gene end by 6 bases; junction bases not matched to a gene: 6. Germline V gene lookup returns CDR1 MNHNS and CDR2 SASEGT. This CDR3 contains 13 residues. The CDR3 reads CASSTQGGPEAFF. CDR3 nucleotide sequence: TGTGCCAGCAGTACCCAGGGGGGCCCTGAAGCTTTCTTT.

By share of the sample, this clone is medium-sized (0.01 to 0.1%). The chain combines TRBV12-5 with TRBJ2-3, with D hard to call. V lost 6 bases and J 0 bases, leaving 4 bases between the germline ends. The CDR3 totals 12 residues. Germline V CDR1 and CDR2: LGHNT, FRNRAP. This CDR3 reads CASGASTDTQYF. The CDR3 region has the DNA TGTGCTAGTGGGGCTAGCACAGATACGCAGTATTTT.

By sample share, this clone is medium-sized. The gene calls are TRBV27 and TRBJ2-1; no reliable D call. V was shortened by 10 bases and J by 4 bases, with 20 bases between the two germline ends. This CDR3 is 15 amino acids long. Germline V gives CDR1 MNHEY, CDR2 SMNVEV (reference sequence). The CDR3 region has the DNA TGTGCCACCATTAGTCTCGGTAGTACGTACAATGAGCAGTTCTTC. Its translation: CATISLGSTYNEQFF.

This clone is medium-sized in the sample. This chain joins TRBV6-1 and TRBJ2-6; perhaps TRBD1 as D (6 bases). This CDR3 has 18 residues. CDR1 is MNHNS, CDR2 SASEGT, per germline. V was pared by 2 bases and J by 1 base, with 15 bases between. The CDR3 region is CASSESQGLRSGANVLTF. The CDR3 nucleotides read TGTGCCAGCAGTGAATCTCAGGGGTTGCGATCTGGGGCCAACGTCCTGACTTTC.